Sequencing of this T cell receptor (beta chain) was carried out in a study of blood T cell repertoires in COVID-19. The overall study: Spain, Italy and the United States supplied samples that represented acute and convalescent COVID-19. Nucleic acid was either cDNA or gDNA, and it came from T cells, B-cell-depleted T cells, or PBMCs.

CDR1 and CDR2 (germline): MNHEY, SVGAGI. The CDR3 runs to 13 residues. Trimming pared 8 bases from V and 3 bases from J, leaving 13 bases between. Source study methods: Quantification of nucleated cells was approximated via reference gene primer amplification. Produced via immunoSEQ multiplex PCR; TCRdb's table is partial and in-frame only. V and J calls and clone size follow that table, whereas D and trimming were derived from the DNA. Of a few hundred thousand clones listed, roughly 80% are singletons. V and J are TRBV6-5 and TRBJ1-1; the D is unclear. The source is a woman aged 55-69 years who had recovered from COVID-19. The sample consisted of peripheral blood. The CDR3 nucleotides read TGTGCCAGCCCCGGTCCGGTTCACACTGAAGCTTTCTTT. Translation gives CASPGPVHTEAFF.